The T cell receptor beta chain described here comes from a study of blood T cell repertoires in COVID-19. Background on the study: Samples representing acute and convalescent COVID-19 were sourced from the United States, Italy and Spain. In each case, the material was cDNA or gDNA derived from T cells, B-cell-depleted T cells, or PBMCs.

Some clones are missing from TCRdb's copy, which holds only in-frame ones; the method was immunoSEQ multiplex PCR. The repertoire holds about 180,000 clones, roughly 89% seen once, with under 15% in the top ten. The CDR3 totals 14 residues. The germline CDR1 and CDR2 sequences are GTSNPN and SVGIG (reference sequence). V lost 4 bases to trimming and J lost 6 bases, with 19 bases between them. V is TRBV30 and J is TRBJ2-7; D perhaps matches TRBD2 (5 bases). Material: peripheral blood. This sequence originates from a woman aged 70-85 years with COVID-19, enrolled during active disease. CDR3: CAWNSPDSYLEQYF. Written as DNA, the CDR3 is TGTGCCTGGAACTCCCCGGACTCTTATCTCGAGCAGTACTTC.